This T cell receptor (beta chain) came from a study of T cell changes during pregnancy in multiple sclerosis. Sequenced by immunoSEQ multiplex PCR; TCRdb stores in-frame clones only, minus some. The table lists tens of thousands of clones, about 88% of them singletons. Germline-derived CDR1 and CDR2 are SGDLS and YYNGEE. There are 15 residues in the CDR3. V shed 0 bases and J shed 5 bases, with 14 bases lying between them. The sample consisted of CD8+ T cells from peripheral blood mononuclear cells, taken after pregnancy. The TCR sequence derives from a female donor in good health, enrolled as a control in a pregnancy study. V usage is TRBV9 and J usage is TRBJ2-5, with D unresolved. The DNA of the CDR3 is TGTGCCAGCAGCGTAGACGGCAACCGCGGTGAGACCCAGTACTTC. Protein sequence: CASSVDGNRGETQYF.